This TCR beta chain comes out of a study of blood T cells in healthy people across ages. Study-wide results and caveats: It was held that diversity estimates obtained from one million T cells represented underestimates.

A second PCR of 7 to 11 cycles used a sample-barcoded 5' primer and a J-beta primer mix. MiXCR, applied by TCRdb to the 5' RACE reads, yields one record per CDR3 protein. The sample records about 800,000 distinct CDR3 sequences, roughly 25% being singletons. Regarding this clonotype: Its antigen is unknown.

These sequences were also reported in another study, on T cells of mothers and their children. That source reports: Addition of sample barcodes and 2-4 random nucleotides occurred through the M1S primer of the second PCR.

The sample was blood. This TCR was sampled from a boy between 5 and 17 years old in good health.

The CDR3 DNA sequence: TGCAGTGCTATAAGGGACGGTGGGCTCGAGCAGTACTTC. Its protein product is CSAIRDGGLEQYF. V is TRBV20-1 and J is TRBJ2-7; D assignment may be TRBD1 or TRBD2 (5 bases each). The V end lost 4 bases, the J end lost 6 bases, and 16 bases lay between the germline ends. Germline loops: CDR1 DFQATT, CDR2 SNEGSKA (reference sequence). CDR3 length: 13 amino acids.